The 25 T cell receptor beta chains given below trace back to one sample, sequenced in a study of shared clonotypes between healthy human individuals. Method: immunoSEQ multiplex PCR; TCRdb's copy keeps in-frame clones and lacks some. The sample lists about 560,000 clones; around 76% were seen once. The material sequenced was PBMCs. These receptors all stem from a woman in her thirties or forties in good health. Some clones in this sample may be carry-over from other donors' samples.

This rearrangement joins TRBV4-1 to TRBJ2-7, with 9 positions matching TRBD2. Germline CDR1 and CDR2: MGHRA and YSYEKL. This CDR3 spans 17 amino acids. V dropped 3 bases and J dropped 6; count of bases not matched to a gene: 15. The CDR3 DNA reads TGCGCCAGCAGCCAGGGGCGGGGAAGAGGGACTAGCCGCGAGCAGTACTTC. Translating gives CASSQGRGRGTSREQYF.

A few counts support this clone. CDR3 in DNA: TGTGCCAGTGGAACTAGCGGGATGGGAAAATACAATGAGCAGTTCTTC. Its translation is CASGTSGMGKYNEQFF. The V gene is TRBV19, the J gene TRBJ2-1; 10 nucleotides align to TRBD2. Trimming took 8 bases from V and 4 from J; bases not matched to a gene: 11. The CDR3 is 16 amino acids. The germline gives CDR1 LNHDA, CDR2 SQIVND (reference sequence).

This clone was detected once. Other DNA sequences in the same sample also yield this CDR3. This sequence joins TRBV4-2 and TRBJ2-5; 11 nucleotides line up with TRBD2. Per the germline V gene, CDR1 is LGHNA and CDR2 is YNFKEQ. CDR3 size: 16 residues. The V segment lost 2 bases and the J segment 1 base; nucleotides outside the gene matches: 3. CDR3 DNA: TGTGCCAGCAGCCAAAGACTAGCGGGACTCCAAGAGACCCAGTACTTC. It is translated as CASSQRLAGLQETQYF.

This chain uses TRBV28 with TRBJ2-5; either TRBD1 or TRBD2 may fit D (9 bases each). The germline V and J ends were trimmed by 5 bases and 8 bases, with 15 bases remaining between them. CDR3 size: 13 residues. Germline CDR1 is MDHEN and CDR2 is SYDVKM. CDR3 sequence reads: CASSGTGTSTQYF. CDR3 nucleotides: TGTGCCAGCAGTGGGACAGGGACTAGCACCCAGTACTTC.

Many counts were recorded for this clone. The V gene is TRBV5-1, the J gene TRBJ2-7; the D gene could be TRBD1 or TRBD2 (6 bases each). CDR3 size: 15 residues. Per germline, CDR1 SGHRS and CDR2 YFSETQ. Deletions cut 4 bases from V and 0 bases from J, with 14 bases between. In DNA, the CDR3 is TGCGCCAGCAGCCCCGACGGGGGCGGCTCCTACGAGCAGTACTTC. This encodes CASSPDGGGSYEQYF.

The rearrangement uses TRBV27 and TRBJ1-5; D might be TRBD1 (5 bases). The ends were cut back, 2 bases at V and 5 bases at J, with 10 bases in the middle. The CDR3 totals 14 residues. Germline CDR1 and CDR2: MNHEY and SMNVEV (reference sequence). CDR3 in amino acids: CASSLGQGDQPQHF. In DNA form, the CDR3 reads TGTGCCAGCAGTTTAGGGCAGGGTGATCAGCCCCAGCATTTT.

The V gene is TRBV28, the J gene TRBJ2-1; 7 bases line up with TRBD1. The CDR3 totals 15 residues. Germline-derived CDR1 and CDR2 are MDHEN and SYDVKM. Trimming at V came to 3 bases and at J to 3 bases, leaving 5 bases not matched to a gene. The CDR3, as DNA: TGTGCCAGCAGTTTGATAGGGACAGACTACAATGAGCAGTTCTTC. This sequence encodes CASSLIGTDYNEQFF.

This clone was detected only once. V gene TRBV6-5 combines with J gene TRBJ2-7; 7 bases line up with TRBD1. The CDR3 runs 15 residues. V lost 6 bases and J lost 0; bases outside the gene matches: 8. The germline V gene has CDR1 MNHEY and CDR2 SVGAGI. CDR3 sequence reads: CASSKTGAYSYEQYF. CDR3 DNA sequence: TGTGCCAGCAGCAAAACAGGGGCCTACTCCTACGAGCAGTACTTC.

Comments on this clone: A single base separates this from a much larger clone, so it may be a read error. The rearrangement uses TRBV6-8 and TRBJ1-2, with D perhaps TRBD1 (5 bases). The ends were cut back, 5 bases at V and 6 bases at J, with 16 bases in the middle. CDR1 and CDR2 from the germline V gene are MNHGY and SAAAGT. The length of the CDR3 is 14 residues. CDR3 sequence (DNA): TGTGCCAGCAGTCTTAGTTGGGGCAACCATGGCTACACCTTC. Amino acid sequence: CASSLSWGNHGYTF.

About this clone: This could be a read error, since a much larger clone is one nucleotide away. The chain joins TRBV11-2 to TRBJ2-6; tentatively, D is TRBD2 (5 bases). The germline CDR1 and CDR2 sequences are SGHAT and FQNNGV. This CDR3 region has 14 residues. For the CDR3, the DNA is TGTGCCAGCAGCTTAGGACAAGGGAGCAACGCCCTGACTTTC. Its translation is CASSLGQGSNALTF.

The rearrangement links TRBV9 to TRBJ2-3; D possibly matches TRBD1 or TRBD2 (5 bases each). The CDR3 loop spans 15 amino acids. Germline assignment: CDR1 SGDLS and CDR2 YYNGEE. The V gene lost 3 bases and the J gene lost 2 bases, with 13 bases spanning the gap. The CDR3 nucleotides are TGTGCCAGCAGCGATGGGAGACAGCCCACAGATACGCAGTATTTT. It is translated as CASSDGRQPTDTQYF.

This chain connects TRBV6-1 to TRBJ1-5, with TRBD1 identical over 10 bases. CDR1 is MNHNS and CDR2 is SASEGT in the germline V gene. CDR3 size: 13 residues. The ends lost 4 bases at V and 9 bases at J; junction bases unmatched: 3. In DNA form, the CDR3 reads TGTGCCAGCAGTGCTTGGGACAGGGGGCCCCAGCATTTT. Its translation is CASSAWDRGPQHF.

On this clone itself: Being one base from a much bigger clone, this may be a read error. This sequence joins TRBV7-9 and TRBJ2-1, with D possibly being TRBD2 (7 bases). The germline V gene encodes CDR1 SEHNR and CDR2 FQNEAQ (reference sequence). The CDR3 spans 13 residues. CDR3: CAGSLGGDNEQFF. Written as DNA, the CDR3 is TGTGCCGGCAGCTTAGGGGGGGACAATGAGCAGTTCTTC.

V is TRBV7-2 and J is TRBJ2-3; 13 nucleotides match TRBD2. The CDR3 length is 16 residues. Germline V gene lookup returns CDR1 SGHTA and CDR2 FQGNSA. V shed 4 bases and J 6 bases; nucleotides not matched to a gene: 7. CDR3 residues: CASSSLAGGPSDTQYF. In DNA form, the CDR3 reads TGTGCCAGCAGCTCACTAGCGGGAGGGCCCTCTGATACGCAGTATTTT. Combining the CDR3 with reference TRBV7-2 and TRBJ2-3 gives the whole variable domain GAGVSQSPSNKVTEKGKDVELRCDPISGHTALYWYRQSLGQGLEFLIYFQGNSAPDKSGLPSDRFSAERTGGSVSTLTIQRTQQEDSAVYLCASSSLAGGPSDTQYFGPGTRLTVL.

The V call is TRBV5-1, the J call TRBJ2-7; a possible D gene is TRBD2 (8 bases). Between the trimmed V and J ends, which lost 1 base and 5 bases, there was a span of 25 bases. The CDR3 has 18 amino acids. Germline values: CDR1 SGHRS, CDR2 YFSETQ. The CDR3 reads CASSLRQGGSGNVNEQYF. CDR3 nucleotide sequence: TGCGCCAGCAGCTTGAGACAGGGAGGTAGCGGGAACGTAAACGAGCAGTACTTC.

CDR3 loop: CASSLGAEKLNNEQFF. DNA of the CDR3: TGTGCCAGCAGCTTAGGGGCAGAAAAACTTAACAATGAGCAGTTCTTC. The J gene is TRBJ2-1, the V gene TRBV13; D is unresolved. Germline lookup yields CDR1 PRHDT and CDR2 FYEKMQ (reference sequence). This CDR3 has 16 residues. Between the trimmed V and J ends, which lost 0 bases and 5 bases, there was a span of 14 bases. The full variable domain, its missing parts supplied by reference TRBV13 and TRBJ2-1, is AAGVIQSPRHLIKEKRETATLKCYPIPRHDTVYWYQQGPGQDPQFLISFYEKMQSDKGSIPDRFSAQQFSDYHSELNMSSLELGDSALYFCASSLGAEKLNNEQFFGPGTRLTVL.

Worth noting for this clone: The same CDR3 arises from other DNA sequences in this sample as well. The chain employs TRBV29-1 and TRBJ2-7, with TRBD2 matching 9 bases. CDR3 length: 13 residues. The germline V gene has CDR1 SQVTM and CDR2 ANQGSEA. The V segment lost 4 bases and the J segment 3 bases; nucleotides outside the gene matches: 4. The CDR3 loop reads CSVGGSGSYEQYF. The DNA of the CDR3 is TGCAGCGTTGGCGGTAGCGGGAGCTACGAGCAGTACTTC.

The chain uses TRBV27 and TRBJ2-2; D remains unclear. In germline, CDR1 is MNHEY, CDR2 SMNVEV (reference sequence). The CDR3 length is 15 residues. V was shortened by 10 bases and J by 0 bases, with 15 bases between the two germline ends. The CDR3: CATQTWPPNTGELFF. As DNA, the CDR3 is TGTGCCACCCAAACGTGGCCGCCGAACACCGGGGAGCTGTTTTTT.

This clone has ten or more counts. The DNA for the CDR3 is TGTGCCAGCAGCGGATATGGGGAAGCAGCCTCTGGAAACACCATATATTTT. Translated: CASSGYGEAASGNTIYF. The chain joins TRBV9 to TRBJ1-3; no clear D. Trimming pared 3 bases from V and 0 bases from J, leaving 16 bases between. Per germline, CDR1 SGDLS and CDR2 YYNGEE. This CDR3 has 17 residues.

The chain couples TRBV19 to TRBJ2-6; D possibly matches TRBD1 or TRBD2 (5 bases each). This CDR3 spans 15 amino acids. Trimming cost V 8 bases and J 1 base, with 12 bases left between them. Germline lookup yields CDR1 LNHDA and CDR2 SQIVND (reference sequence). DNA for the CDR3: TGTGCCAGTGAGCCCTGGGGGTCTGGGGCCAACGTCCTGACTTTC. This codes for CASEPWGSGANVLTF.

The chain carries TRBV25-1 and TRBJ2-3; 7 nucleotides agree with TRBD1. CDR1 is MGHDK and CDR2 is SYGVNS in the germline V gene. V gave up 4 bases and J gave up 1 base; unmatched junction bases: 2. The CDR3 contains 14 residues. The DNA for the CDR3 is TGTGCCAGCAGTGCCACAGGGGGCACAGATACGCAGTATTTT. It translates to CASSATGGTDTQYF.

A single count supports this clone. J is TRBJ1-1 and V is TRBV14, with TRBD1 as a possible D gene (5 bases). The CDR3 runs 15 residues. From germline, CDR1 is SGHDN and CDR2 FVKESK. V dropped 4 bases and J dropped 6 bases, with 18 bases sitting between them. The CDR3 here is CASSPGGAPISEAFF. CDR3 nucleotides: TGTGCCAGCAGCCCCGGCGGGGCCCCGATCTCTGAAGCTTTCTTT.

The chain combines TRBV7-8 with TRBJ1-4, with no clear D. Trimming left V 1 base short and J 6 bases short, with 15 bases between. The CDR3 sequence is 16 residues long. In germline, CDR1 is SGHVS, CDR2 FQNEAQ. The CDR3 sequence is CASSLDSFGTDEKLFF. The CDR3 nucleotides are TGTGCCAGCAGCTTAGACAGTTTCGGTACTGATGAAAAACTGTTTTTT. The variable domain in full, completed from reference TRBV7-8 and TRBJ1-4, reads GAGVSQSPRYKVAKRGQDVALRCDPISGHVSLFWYQQALGQGPEFLTYFQNEAQLDKSGLPSDRFFAERPEGSVSTLKIQRTQQEDSAVYLCASSLDSFGTDEKLFFGSGTQLSVL.

The V gene is TRBV6-6, the J gene TRBJ2-3; possible D gene TRBD1, 5 bases. The ends were cut back, 0 bases at V and 2 bases at J, with 12 bases in the middle. This CDR3 comprises 16 residues. Germline V gives CDR1 MNHNY, CDR2 SVGAGI (reference sequence). The CDR3 nucleotides read TGTGCCAGCAGTTACTCGGTCAGGGAACCCACAGATACGCAGTATTTT. This gives the protein CASSYSVREPTDTQYF.

The CDR3 nucleotides read TGTGCCAGCAGCCCCGGGGGAGTGCTAGGAGACGAGCAGTACTTC. It specifies CASSPGGVLGDEQYF. The gene calls are TRBV7-3 and TRBJ2-7, with a possible D match to TRBD2 (6 bases). Germline V gene lookup returns CDR1 SGHTA and CDR2 FQGTGA. Between the trimmed V and J ends, which lost 5 bases and 5 bases, there was a span of 19 bases. The CDR3 totals 15 residues.